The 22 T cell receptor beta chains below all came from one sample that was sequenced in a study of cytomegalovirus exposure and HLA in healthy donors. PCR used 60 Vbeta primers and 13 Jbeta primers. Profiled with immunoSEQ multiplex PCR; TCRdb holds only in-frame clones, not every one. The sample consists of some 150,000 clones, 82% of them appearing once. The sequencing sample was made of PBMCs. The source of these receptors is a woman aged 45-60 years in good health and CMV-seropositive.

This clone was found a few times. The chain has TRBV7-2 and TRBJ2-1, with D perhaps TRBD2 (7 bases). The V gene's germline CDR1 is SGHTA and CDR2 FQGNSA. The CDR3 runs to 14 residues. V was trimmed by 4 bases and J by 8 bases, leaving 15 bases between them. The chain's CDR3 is CASSSFAGADEQFF. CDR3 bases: TGTGCCAGCAGCTCCTTTGCGGGGGCGGATGAGCAGTTCTTC.

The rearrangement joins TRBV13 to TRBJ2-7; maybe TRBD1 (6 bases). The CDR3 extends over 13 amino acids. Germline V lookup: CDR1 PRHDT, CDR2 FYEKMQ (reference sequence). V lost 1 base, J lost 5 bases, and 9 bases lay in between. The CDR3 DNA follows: TGTGCCAGCAGCTTAGCCAGGGGCCACGAGCAGTACTTC. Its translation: CASSLARGHEQYF.

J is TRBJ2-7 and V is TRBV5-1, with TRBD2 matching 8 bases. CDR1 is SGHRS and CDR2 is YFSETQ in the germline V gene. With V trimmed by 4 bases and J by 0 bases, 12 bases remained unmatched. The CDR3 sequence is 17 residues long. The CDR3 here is CASSLGSGLAGSYEQYF. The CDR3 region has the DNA TGCGCCAGCAGCCTCGGCTCCGGACTAGCTGGCTCCTACGAGCAGTACTTC.

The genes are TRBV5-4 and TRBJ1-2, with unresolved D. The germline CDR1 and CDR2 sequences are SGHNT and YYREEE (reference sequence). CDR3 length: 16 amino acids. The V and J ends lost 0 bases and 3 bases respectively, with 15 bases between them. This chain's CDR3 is CASSLAFRGDHYGYTF. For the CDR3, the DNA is TGTGCCAGCAGCTTGGCCTTTCGGGGAGATCACTATGGCTACACCTTC.

The CDR3 region has the DNA TGTGCCAGCAGAGGGACGGGGGATTTCTCTGGGGCCAACGTCCTGACTTTC. Its translation is CASRGTGDFSGANVLTF. This chain uses TRBV21-1 with TRBJ2-6; TRBD2, the table's D call, lacks a check against the DNA. TRBV21-1 is deemed a pseudogene. This CDR3 contains 17 residues.

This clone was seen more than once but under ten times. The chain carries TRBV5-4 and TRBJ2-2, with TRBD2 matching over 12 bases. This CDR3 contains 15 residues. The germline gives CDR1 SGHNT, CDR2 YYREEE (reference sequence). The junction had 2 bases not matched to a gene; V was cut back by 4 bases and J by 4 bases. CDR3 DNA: TGTGCCAGCAGCCGGACTAGCGGGGTCACCGGGGAGCTGTTTTTT. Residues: CASSRTSGVTGELFF.

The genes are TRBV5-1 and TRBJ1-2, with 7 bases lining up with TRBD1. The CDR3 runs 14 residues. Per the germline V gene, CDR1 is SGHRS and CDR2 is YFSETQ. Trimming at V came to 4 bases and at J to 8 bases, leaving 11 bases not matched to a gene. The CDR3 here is CASSAGQPGLGYTF. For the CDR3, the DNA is TGCGCCAGCAGCGCGGGACAGCCGGGGCTAGGCTACACCTTC.

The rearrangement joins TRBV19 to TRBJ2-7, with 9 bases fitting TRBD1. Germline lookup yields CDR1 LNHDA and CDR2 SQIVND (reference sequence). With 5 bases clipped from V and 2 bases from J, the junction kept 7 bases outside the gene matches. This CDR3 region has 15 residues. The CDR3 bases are TGTGCCAGTAGTGCCGGGACAGGGCCCGCCTACGAGCAGTACTTC. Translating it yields CASSAGTGPAYEQYF.

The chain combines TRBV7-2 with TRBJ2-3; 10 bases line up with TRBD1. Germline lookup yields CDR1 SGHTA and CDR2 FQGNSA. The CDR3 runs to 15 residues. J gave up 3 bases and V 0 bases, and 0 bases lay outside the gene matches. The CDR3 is CASSLAGQGTDTQYF. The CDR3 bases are TGTGCCAGCAGCTTAGCGGGACAGGGGACAGATACGCAGTATTTT.

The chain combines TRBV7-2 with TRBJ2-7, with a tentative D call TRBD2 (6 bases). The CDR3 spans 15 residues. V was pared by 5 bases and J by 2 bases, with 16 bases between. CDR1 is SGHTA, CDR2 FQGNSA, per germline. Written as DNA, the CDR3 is TGTGCCAGCAGCCAAGGCGGGGCCAGGGCCTACGAGCAGTACTTC. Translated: CASSQGGARAYEQYF.

The CDR3 region is CASSFTGFGTEAFF. The CDR3 coding sequence is TGTGCCAGCAGTTTCACAGGGTTCGGCACTGAAGCTTTCTTT. V and J are TRBV27 and TRBJ1-1; D might be TRBD1 (6 bases). This CDR3 has 14 residues. The germline V gene encodes CDR1 MNHEY and CDR2 SMNVEV (reference sequence). Between the trimmed V and J ends, which lost 3 bases and 4 bases, there was a span of 12 bases.

CDR3 nucleotides: TGTGCCACAGGCGGATCGACTAGCGGATACGAGCAGTACTTC. Its translation is CATGGSTSGYEQYF. V and J are TRBV27 and TRBJ2-7, with TRBD2 matching 9 bases. The CDR3 spans 14 residues. Germline V gene lookup returns CDR1 MNHEY and CDR2 SMNVEV (reference sequence). With V trimmed by 10 bases and J by 4 bases, 11 bases remained unmatched.

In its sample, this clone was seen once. CDR3 coding DNA: TGCACCTCTAGGGACAGGGGGCCGTACAATGAGCAGTTCTTC. This translates into CTSRDRGPYNEQFF. The rearrangement uses TRBV29-1 and TRBJ2-1; 12 nucleotides align to TRBD1. Germline assignment: CDR1 SQVTM and CDR2 ANQGSEA. The CDR3 runs 14 residues.

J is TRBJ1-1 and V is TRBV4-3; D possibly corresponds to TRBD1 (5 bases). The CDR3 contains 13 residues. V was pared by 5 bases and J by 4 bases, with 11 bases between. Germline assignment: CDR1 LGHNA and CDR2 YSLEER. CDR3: CASSVWGGTEAFF. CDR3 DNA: TGCGCCAGCAGCGTCTGGGGCGGCACTGAAGCTTTCTTT.

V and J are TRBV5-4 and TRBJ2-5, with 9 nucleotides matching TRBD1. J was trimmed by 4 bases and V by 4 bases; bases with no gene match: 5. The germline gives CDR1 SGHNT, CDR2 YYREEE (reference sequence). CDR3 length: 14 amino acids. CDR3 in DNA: TGTGCCAGCAGCCCGGGACAGGGCAGAGAGACCCAGTACTTC. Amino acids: CASSPGQGRETQYF.

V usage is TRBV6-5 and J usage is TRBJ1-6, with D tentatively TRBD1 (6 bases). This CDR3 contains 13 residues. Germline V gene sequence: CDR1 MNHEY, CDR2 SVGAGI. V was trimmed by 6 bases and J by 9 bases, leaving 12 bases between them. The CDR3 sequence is CASSPRGASPLHF. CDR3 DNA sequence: TGTGCCAGCAGCCCCAGGGGCGCTTCACCCCTCCACTTT.

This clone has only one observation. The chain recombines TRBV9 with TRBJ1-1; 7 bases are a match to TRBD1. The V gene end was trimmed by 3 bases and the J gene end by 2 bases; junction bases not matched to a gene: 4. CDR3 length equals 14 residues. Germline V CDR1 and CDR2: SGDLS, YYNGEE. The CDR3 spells CASSGRGRNTEAFF. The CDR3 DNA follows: TGTGCCAGCAGCGGGAGGGGGCGTAACACTGAAGCTTTCTTT.

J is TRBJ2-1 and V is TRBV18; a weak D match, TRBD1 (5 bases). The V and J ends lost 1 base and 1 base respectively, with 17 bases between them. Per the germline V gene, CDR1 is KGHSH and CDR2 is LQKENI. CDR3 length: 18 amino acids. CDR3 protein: CASSPRRIRDGSYNEQFF. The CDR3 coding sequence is TGTGCCAGCTCACCACGGAGAATCAGGGATGGGTCCTACAATGAGCAGTTCTTC.

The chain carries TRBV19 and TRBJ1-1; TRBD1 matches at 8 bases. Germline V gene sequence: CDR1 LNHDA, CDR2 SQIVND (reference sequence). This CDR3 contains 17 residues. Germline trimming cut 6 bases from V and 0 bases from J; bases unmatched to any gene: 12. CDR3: CASSYFDRGRMNTEAFF. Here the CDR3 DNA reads TGTGCCAGTAGCTATTTCGACAGGGGACGGATGAACACTGAAGCTTTCTTT.

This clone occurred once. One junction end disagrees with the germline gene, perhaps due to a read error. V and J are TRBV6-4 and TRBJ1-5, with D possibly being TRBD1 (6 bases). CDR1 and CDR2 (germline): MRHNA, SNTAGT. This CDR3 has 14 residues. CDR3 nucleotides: TGTACCAGTACAGGGACCCCTAGCAATCAGCCCCAGCATTTT. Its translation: CTSTGTPSNQPQHF.

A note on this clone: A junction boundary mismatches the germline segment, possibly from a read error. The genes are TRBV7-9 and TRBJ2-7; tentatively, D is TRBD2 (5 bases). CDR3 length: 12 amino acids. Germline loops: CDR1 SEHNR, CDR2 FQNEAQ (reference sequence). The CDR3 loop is CSSSGSSYEQYF. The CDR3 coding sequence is TGTTCCAGCAGCGGCAGCTCCTACGAGCAGTACTTC.

CDR3 region: CASSYSLGEKGGYTF. Here the CDR3 DNA reads TGTGCCAGCAGTTACTCTCTAGGGGAAAAGGGTGGCTACACCTTC. The V and J genes are TRBV6-6 and TRBJ1-2, with a weak D call TRBD1 (5 bases). CDR1 is MNHNY, CDR2 SVGAGI, per germline (reference sequence). This CDR3 spans 15 amino acids. V was cut by 0 bases and J by 7 bases, with 15 bases left in between.